Listed here are 4 T cell receptor beta chains from one sample, sequenced in a study of OX40 agonist ivuxolimab in advanced cancers. Generated by immunoSEQ multiplex PCR, the TCRdb table keeps only in-frame clones and is missing some. The data contain about 26,000 clones, about nine tenths of them singletons. Sequences were derived from CD4+ or CD8+ T cells sorted from blood, sampled in a trial of the OX40 agonist ivuxolimab. All receptors come from an adult with an advanced solid tumor such as melanoma, head and neck, liver or kidney cancer.

This clone appeared a few times. The chain employs TRBV27 and TRBJ1-5; D is unresolved. The CDR3 loop spans 12 amino acids. Trimming took 6 bases from V and 2 from J, leaving 5 bases between them. The germline V gene encodes CDR1 MNHEY and CDR2 SMNVEV (reference sequence). The CDR3 DNA sequence: TGTGCCAGCAGCTTTGGCAATCAGCCCCAGCATTTT. This translates into CASSFGNQPQHF.

This rearrangement joins TRBV27 to TRBJ2-7, with a tentative D call TRBD2 (5 bases). CDR3 length equals 15 residues. V lost 6 bases, J lost 5 bases, and 20 bases lay in between. The germline gives CDR1 MNHEY, CDR2 SMNVEV (reference sequence). The CDR3 spells CASSPGLMRVDEQYF. The CDR3 DNA follows: TGTGCCAGCAGCCCAGGACTGATGCGTGTGGACGAGCAGTACTTC.

Written as DNA, the CDR3 is TGTGCCAGCGGCCGGGACGGTTCCTACGAGCAGTACTTC. Its protein is CASGRDGSYEQYF. The chain recombines TRBV2 with TRBJ2-7, with D possibly called TRBD1 or TRBD2 (5 bases each). Trimming removed 8 bases from V and 1 base from J, with 12 bases in between. Germline V gene lookup returns CDR1 SNHLY and CDR2 FYNNEI. CDR3 length equals 13 residues.

The chain combines TRBV7-9 with TRBJ2-7; 9 bases map to TRBD1. Germline lookup yields CDR1 SEHNR and CDR2 FQNEAQ (reference sequence). This CDR3 region has 15 residues. Trimming removed 0 bases from V and 4 bases from J; junction bases left unmatched: 4. The CDR3 protein is CASSLAPDRGYEQYF. As DNA, the CDR3 is TGTGCCAGCAGCTTAGCCCCGGACAGGGGTTACGAGCAGTACTTC.